What follows describes a single TCR beta chain. Its target is unknown. The sort gate was single viable CD3+CD4+CD8-CD45RO+ cells for memory CD4+ T cells. The germline V gene encodes CDR1 SGHTA and CDR2 FQGNSA. CDR3 length: 15 amino acids. V gave up 4 bases and J gave up 1 base, with 13 bases separating them. The sample originates from a study of memory CD4+ T cells and cytomegalovirus serostatus. Study at large: Healthy Belgian adult donors included several CMV-positive and some 24 CMV-negative people. Study-wide points: Each of 60 to 80 CMV-associated TCRbeta sequences occurred in one to five individuals.

Profiling relied on immunoSEQ multiplex PCR, and the TCRdb table lists in-frame clones only, not all of them. This sample has tens of thousands of clones, with roughly 85% found just once. Sequencing was performed on memory CD4+ T cells from blood. This receptor was taken from an adult in good health and CMV-seronegative. Some clones in this sample may be carry-over from other donors' samples. V gene TRBV7-2 combines with J gene TRBJ2-5, with D perhaps matching TRBD2 (6 bases). CDR3: CASSSRWTTQETQYF. The CDR3 nucleotides are TGTGCCAGCAGCTCGAGGTGGACTACCCAAGAGACCCAGTACTTC.